Listed here are 10 T cell receptor beta chains from one sample, sequenced in a study of T-cell memory formation after mild COVID-19. From the 5' RACE reads, TCRdb called clonotypes with MiXCR, one entry per CDR3 protein. The sample holds approximately 300,000 distinct CDR3 sequences; roughly 15% are singletons and the top ten take around 23%. Material: PBMCs or a T cell subset sorted from them (not recorded which). Source of these receptors: a man younger than 35 who had mild COVID-19 (a few samples of this study predate the infection). Cell type and time point are not known.

The sample holds a few counts of this clonotype. The chain is built from TRBV6-5 and TRBJ2-5; a weak D match, TRBD1 (5 bases). In germline, CDR1 is MNHEY, CDR2 SVGAGI. The CDR3 totals 15 residues. Trimming took 2 bases from V and 8 from J, leaving 18 bases between them. The CDR3 DNA follows: TGTGCCAGCAGTTACGTGGCAGGGCCGAGTCAAACCCAGTACTTC. Protein product: CASSYVAGPSQTQYF.

This sequence joins TRBV20-1 and TRBJ2-1, with TRBD1 identical over 8 bases. V lost 4 bases, J lost 3 bases, and 5 bases stayed unmatched. The CDR3 is 14 residues long. Germline-derived CDR1 and CDR2 are DFQATT and SNEGSKA (reference sequence). The CDR3 DNA sequence: TGCAGTGCTATTGGACAGGGCGGCTACAATGAGCAGTTCTTC. The encoded protein is CSAIGQGGYNEQFF.

The chain combines TRBV2 with TRBJ1-6; 11 bases are shared with TRBD1. The CDR3 has 15 residues. V was clipped by 2 bases and J by 9 bases; unmatched bases: 3. Germline loops: CDR1 SNHLY, CDR2 FYNNEI. CDR3 nucleotide sequence: TGTGCCAGCAGTGAAATGGGGACAGGGGGTTCACCCCTCCACTTT. Protein product: CASSEMGTGGSPLHF.

This clonotype was seen many times. This chain connects TRBV27 to TRBJ1-6, with D unresolved. The CDR3 has 17 amino acids. Germline CDR1 is MNHEY and CDR2 is SMNVEV (reference sequence). Trimming removed 3 bases from V and 10 bases from J, with 22 bases in between. This chain's CDR3 is CASSFAPGPTGGSPLHF. CDR3 nucleotides: TGTGCCAGCAGTTTCGCCCCCGGTCCCACGGGAGGCTCACCCCTCCACTTT.

Concerning this clonotype itself: The junction and the germline gene differ at one end; a read error may be behind it. The rearrangement joins TRBV7-7 to TRBJ2-5; TRBD2 aligns across 7 bases. CDR3 size: 15 residues. The germline V gene encodes CDR1 SSHAT and CDR2 FNYEAQ (reference sequence). The CDR3 region is CASSQGSGNQETQYF. The CDR3, as DNA: TGTGCTAGCAGCCAAGGCAGCGGGAACCAAGAGACCCAGTACTTC. The whole variable domain, remainder taken from reference TRBV7-7 and TRBJ2-5, is GAGVSQSPRYKVTKRGQDVTLRCDPISSHATLYWYQQALGQGPEFLTYFNYEAQPDKSGLPSDRFSAERPEGSISTLTIQRTEQRDSAMYRCASSQGSGNQETQYFGPGTRLLVL.

This clonotype has more than one count but fewer than ten. The chain links TRBV7-2 to TRBJ2-3, with 8 bases aligning to TRBD2. With 5 bases clipped from V and 2 bases from J, the junction kept 9 bases outside the gene matches. Germline V lookup: CDR1 SGHTA, CDR2 FQGNSA. The CDR3 runs to 16 residues. The CDR3 region is CASSAGGPFSTDTQYF. The CDR3 coding sequence is TGTGCCAGCAGCGCGGGGGGACCCTTTTCCACAGATACGCAGTATTTT.

The chain uses TRBV7-8 and TRBJ2-3, with D maybe TRBD1 (6 bases). Trimming took off 1 base at V and 0 bases at J, with 11 bases between the two ends. CDR1 is SGHVS, CDR2 FQNEAQ, per germline. The CDR3 has 16 residues. CDR3 residues: CASSLELGASTDTQYF. For the CDR3, the DNA is TGTGCCAGCAGCTTAGAGTTGGGGGCTAGCACAGATACGCAGTATTTT.

The table lists this clonotype with a few counts. V and J are TRBV6-6 and TRBJ2-3; TRBD2 matches 7 bases. The CDR3 has 16 residues. Germline CDR1 MNHNY, CDR2 SVGAGI (reference sequence). Trimming at V came to 6 bases and at J to 2 bases, leaving 11 bases not matched to a gene. The CDR3, as DNA: TGTGCCAGCAGGCTACCGGGACTACAACACACAGATACGCAGTATTTT. This gives the protein CASRLPGLQHTDTQYF.

This chain links TRBV25-1 with TRBJ1-6; possible D gene TRBD1, 5 bases. The CDR3 has 14 residues. The V end was cut by 4 bases, the J end by 9 bases, with 13 bases between. Germline assignment: CDR1 MGHDK and CDR2 SYGVNS. The CDR3 spells CASSGGSRGSPLHF. The CDR3 nucleotides read TGTGCCAGCAGTGGTGGGTCTAGGGGTTCACCCCTCCACTTT.

This clonotype was seen more than once but under ten times. V and J are TRBV4-1 and TRBJ2-1; 15 bases are a match to TRBD2. The CDR3 is 17 residues long. Germline lookup yields CDR1 MGHRA and CDR2 YSYEKL. V dropped 2 bases and J dropped 10; count of bases not matched to a gene: 9. CDR3 coding DNA: TGCGCCAGCAGCCAAAGTCTTGGACTAGCGGGGGGGACGGAGCAGTTCTTC. As protein: CASSQSLGLAGGTEQFF.